This T cell receptor beta chain emerged from a study of T-cell memory formation after mild COVID-19. Study as a whole: TCR clusters were mostly confined to one donor each.

General study results and limits: Unconfirmed was the SARS-CoV-2 specificity of second-wave clones that peaked on day 37. CD4+ contracting clones were found mainly in CM and EM, and CD8+ ones in EMRA.

Libraries for TCRalpha and TCRbeta carried sample barcodes and unique molecular identifiers via 5'RACE. TCRdb passed the 5' RACE reads through MiXCR, listing each CDR3 protein once. The data hold roughly 160,000 distinct CDR3 sequences, with 10% to 15% observed a single time. CDR1 ENHRY and CDR2 SYGVKD come from the germline V gene. The CDR3 runs 14 residues. Trimming pared 0 bases from V and 8 bases from J, leaving 10 bases between. A remark on this clonotype: Its antigen is undetermined.

The TCR originated in a man between 18 and 35 years old who had mild COVID-19 (a few samples of this study predate the infection). Cell type and time point are not known. Material for sequencing was PBMCs or a T cell subset sorted from them (not recorded which). This chain joins TRBV10-3 and TRBJ1-4; possible D gene TRBD1, 6 bases. CDR3 DNA: TGTGCCATCAGTGAGTCGGGGGGCGAAGAAAAACTGTTTTTT. Amino acids: CAISESGGEEKLFF.